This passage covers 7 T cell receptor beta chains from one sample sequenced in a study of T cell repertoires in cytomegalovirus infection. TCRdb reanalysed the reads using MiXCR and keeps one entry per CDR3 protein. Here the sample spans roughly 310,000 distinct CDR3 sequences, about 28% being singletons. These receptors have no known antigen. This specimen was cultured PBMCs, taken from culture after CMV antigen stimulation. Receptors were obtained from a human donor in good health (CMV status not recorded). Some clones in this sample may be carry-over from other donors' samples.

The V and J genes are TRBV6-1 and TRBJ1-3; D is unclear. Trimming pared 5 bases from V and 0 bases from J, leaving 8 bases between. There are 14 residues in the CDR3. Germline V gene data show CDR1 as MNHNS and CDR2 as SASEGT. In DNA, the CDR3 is TGTGCCAGCAGTCAGGTGTTCTCTGGAAACACCATATATTTT. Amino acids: CASSQVFSGNTIYF.

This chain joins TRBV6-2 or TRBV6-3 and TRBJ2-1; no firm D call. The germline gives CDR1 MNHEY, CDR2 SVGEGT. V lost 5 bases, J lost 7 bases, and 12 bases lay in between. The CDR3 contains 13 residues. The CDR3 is CASSLETENEQFF. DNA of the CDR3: TGTGCCAGCAGTCTAGAGACCGAAAATGAGCAGTTCTTC.

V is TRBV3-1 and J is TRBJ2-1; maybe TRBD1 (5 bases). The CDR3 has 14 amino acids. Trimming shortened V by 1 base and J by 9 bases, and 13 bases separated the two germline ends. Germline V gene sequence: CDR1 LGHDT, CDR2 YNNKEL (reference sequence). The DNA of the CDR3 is TGTGCCAGCAGCCAAGGGACAAGCCCGGGTGAGCAGTTCTTC. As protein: CASSQGTSPGEQFF.

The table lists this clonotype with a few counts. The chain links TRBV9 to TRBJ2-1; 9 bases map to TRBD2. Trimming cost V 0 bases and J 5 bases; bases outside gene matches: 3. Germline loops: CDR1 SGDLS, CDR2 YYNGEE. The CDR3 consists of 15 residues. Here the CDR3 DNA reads TGTGCCAGCAGCGTAGGGCTAGCGGGAAACAATGAGCAGTTCTTC. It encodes CASSVGLAGNNEQFF.

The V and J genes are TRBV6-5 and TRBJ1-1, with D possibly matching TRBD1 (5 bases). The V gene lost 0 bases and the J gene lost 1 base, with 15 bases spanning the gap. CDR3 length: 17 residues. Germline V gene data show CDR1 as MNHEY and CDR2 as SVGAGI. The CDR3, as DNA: TGTGCCAGCAGTTACTCGGAGCCAGTTGGGGCGAACACTGAAGCTTTCTTT. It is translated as CASSYSEPVGANTEAFF.

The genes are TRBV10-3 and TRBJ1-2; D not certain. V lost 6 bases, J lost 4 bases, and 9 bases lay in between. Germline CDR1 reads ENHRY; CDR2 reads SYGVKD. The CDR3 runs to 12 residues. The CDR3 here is CAISYGLYGYTF. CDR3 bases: TGTGCCATCAGCTATGGTCTCTATGGCTACACCTTC.

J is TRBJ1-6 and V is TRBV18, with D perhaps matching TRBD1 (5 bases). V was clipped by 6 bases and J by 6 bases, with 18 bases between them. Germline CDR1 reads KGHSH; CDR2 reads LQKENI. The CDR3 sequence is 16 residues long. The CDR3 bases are TGTGCCAGCTCGCTACCAGGGCGTCGCGCTAATTCACCCCTCCACTTT. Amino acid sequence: CASSLPGRRANSPLHF.